The rows below give T cell receptor beta chains drawn from one sample of a study of cytomegalovirus exposure and HLA in healthy donors. TCRdb's table, derived via immunoSEQ multiplex PCR, lists solely in-frame clones and lacks some. The sample includes roughly 160,000 clones, approximately 84% of them seen just once. The specimen sequenced was PBMCs. The receptors come from a young man in good health and CMV-seropositive. Both conserved end residues are part of each CDR3. The D gene is left open where the match is weak. A clone size is listed for some rows: how often the clone was seen (once, few, many), or a class if it is expanded.

cdr3_nt	cdr3_aa	d_call	j_call	clone_size	v_call
TGTGCCAGCAGCAAACTGAACACCGGGGAGCTGTTTTTT	CASSKLNTGELFF	NA	TRBJ2-2	few	TRBV5-4
TGTGCCAGCAGCCCCCCCGAGGCGGGAGTCTATGGCTACACCTTC	CASSPPEAGVYGYTF	NA	TRBJ1-2	few	TRBV5-4
TGCAGCGTTGTCGGGGGGGGGAACACTGAAGCTTTCTTT	CSVVGGGNTEAFF	NA	TRBJ1-1	NA	TRBV29-1
TGTGCCAGCTCACCGGCAGACTTAGGGACAGACTATAGCAATCAGCCCCAGCATTTT	CASSPADLGTDYSNQPQHF	TRBD1	TRBJ1-5	once	TRBV18
TGCGCCAGCAGCTGGAGCTTCCCAGGGGAGACCCAGTACTTC	CASSWSFPGETQYF	NA	TRBJ2-5	NA	TRBV5-1
TGTGCCAGCAGCCCTCAGGGAAACATTCAGTACTTC	CASSPQGNIQYF	NA	TRBJ2-4	NA	TRBV7-8
TGTGCCACCAGCAGAGAGCTGATCTCTAGCGGGAGGTACAATGAGCAGTTCTTC	CATSRELISSGRYNEQFF	TRBD2	TRBJ2-1	NA	TRBV15
TGTGCCAGCACAAACAATGAGCAGTTCTTC	CASTNNEQFF	NA	TRBJ2-1	NA	TRBV2
TGTGCCAGCAGTTCCTACAGGGTTGGGGAAAAACTGTTTTTT	CASSSYRVGEKLFF	NA	TRBJ1-4	NA	TRBV27
TGTGCCAGCAGCTTAGACTCTATGAGCTCCTACAATGAGCAGTTCTTC	CASSLDSMSSYNEQFF	NA	TRBJ2-1	NA	TRBV11-3
TGTGCCAGCAGTTATCGGCAGGGGACTTCACCCCTCCACTTT	CASSYRQGTSPLHF	NA	TRBJ1-6	once	TRBV6-5
TGCAGTGTTCCTAGGGGGGAAGCTTTCTTT	CSVPRGEAFF	NA	TRBJ1-1	NA	TRBV20-1
TGTGCCAGCAGCCACGCGAGGGAAAACACTGAAGCTTTCTTT	CASSHARENTEAFF	NA	TRBJ1-1	NA	TRBV7-2
TGTGCCAGCAGCTACCTAACCAGGACGCAGTATTTT	CASSYLTRTQYF	NA	TRBJ2-3	NA	TRBV7-2
TGTGCCAGCAGTTTAGGGCAGGGATATCAGCCCCAGCATTTT	CASSLGQGYQPQHF	NA	TRBJ1-5	few	TRBV27
TGCGCCAGCAGCTTGGCTCCGGGACTAGCGGGCACAGATACGCAGTATTTT	CASSLAPGLAGTDTQYF	TRBD2	TRBJ2-3	NA	TRBV5-1
TGCGCCAGCAGCCTCCAGGGGATCTCCTACAATGAGCAGTTCTTC	CASSLQGISYNEQFF	NA	TRBJ2-1	NA	TRBV5-1
TGTGCTAGTGGATCTGACAGGGTAGTCAATCAGCCCCAGCATTTT	CASGSDRVVNQPQHF	TRBD1	TRBJ1-5	NA	TRBV12-5
TGCAGCGTCGAACAGGAGAACACTGAAGCTTTCTTT	CSVEQENTEAFF	NA	TRBJ1-1	once	TRBV29-1
TGTGCCAGCAGCTATTCTACAGGCATTGAGCAGTTCTTC	CASSYSTGIEQFF	NA	TRBJ2-1	NA	TRBV7-2
TGTGCCAGCAGGAGAGGGGGGAGGGCTCGCAATGAGCAGTTCTTC	CASRRGGRARNEQFF	NA	TRBJ2-1	NA	TRBV7-2
TGTGCCAGCTCAGGACTAGCGGGAGGGACAGATACGCAGTATTTT	CASSGLAGGTDTQYF	TRBD2	TRBJ2-3	NA	TRBV18
TGTGCCAGCAGTTGGACTAGCGGGAGGAACGAGCAGTACTTC	CASSWTSGRNEQYF	TRBD2	TRBJ2-7	once	TRBV27
TGTGCCAGCAGCTTAAAAAGGACAGGGGGTAGAAATGAAAAACTGTTTTTT	CASSLKRTGGRNEKLFF	TRBD1	TRBJ1-4	once	TRBV7-8
TGTGCCAGCAGCCCCACGGTTGAAGGGAGAGAGACCCAGTACTTC	CASSPTVEGRETQYF	NA	TRBJ2-5	NA	TRBV11-2
TGTGCCAGCGCCATAGAGGGCGGGACAGGGAATGAAAAACTGTTTTTT	CASAIEGGTGNEKLFF	TRBD1	TRBJ1-4	NA	TRBV7-2
TGTGCCAGCAGTTACTCCTGGACAGGGGACACTGAAGCTTTCTTT	CASSYSWTGDTEAFF	TRBD1	TRBJ1-1	few	TRBV6-5
TGTGCCAGCAGTGAGCTAGCGGGCTCCTACAATGAGCAGTTCTTC	CASSELAGSYNEQFF	TRBD2	TRBJ2-1	NA	TRBV6-1
TGTTCCAGCAACTCGGTTTTCACTGAAGCTTTCTTT	CSSNSVFTEAFF	NA	TRBJ1-1	NA	TRBV7-9
TGCGCCAGCAGGTCGACTAGCGGGAGCAATGAGCAGTTCTTC	CASRSTSGSNEQFF	TRBD2	TRBJ2-1	NA	TRBV5-1
TGCGCCAGCAGCCGAGTAAGCCAGGGCACTGAAGCTTTCTTT	CASSRVSQGTEAFF	NA	TRBJ1-1	NA	TRBV5-1
TGTTCCAGCAGCTTAACCCAGGGACAGGGGGACTCCTACGAGCAGTACTTC	CSSSLTQGQGDSYEQYF	TRBD1	TRBJ2-7	NA	TRBV7-9
TGCGCCAGCAGCCGCCAGGGTCCCCCAGATACGCAGTATTTT	CASSRQGPPDTQYF	NA	TRBJ2-3	NA	TRBV4-1
TGCGCCAGCAGCCAACAGACTCCTGGCACAGATACGCAGTATTTT	CASSQQTPGTDTQYF	NA	TRBJ2-3	once	TRBV4-3
TGTGCCAGCAGCCCCCTGAGGTCAGGGGATGGCTACACCTTC	CASSPLRSGDGYTF	NA	TRBJ1-2	NA	TRBV2
TGCAGTGCGTTGAGCGGGTATGAGCAGTTCTTC	CSALSGYEQFF	NA	TRBJ2-1	NA	TRBV20-1